This record looks at one T cell receptor (beta chain) sequence and its context. No antigen is known for it. No base quality information exists; no much larger clone differs at one position. This entry is derived from a study of blood T cell repertoires in COVID-19 (dated by TCRdb to 2020 to 2022). For context, the study as a whole: The collaborator samples originated in the United States, Italy and Spain and spanned the acute and convalescent phases of COVID-19. The material from the prospective study consisted of cDNA or gDNA derived from T cells, B-cell-depleted T cells, or PBMCs. Subjects who had been exposed to COVID-19, were actively infected with it, or had recovered from it provided the deeply sampled blood TCRbeta repertoires that made up the dataset. The repertoires were released in a freely available public database intended as a resource for research on the immune response to SARS-CoV-2. Samples were obtained from the ongoing ImmuneRACE study (first 160 participants) and from over 1,000 subjects provided by 6 global collaborators. Sample metadata almost always included a de-identified subject ID, COVID-19 status, age in years and sex. Where HLA class I and class II types were available, the types were taken from metadata supplied by the sample provider, not from assay-based typing.

Broad study findings and their caveats: The quantity of clinical and demographic metadata differed by source and by participant and was supplied without curation.

Participants in the prospective study were enrolled through a virtual design, were aged about 18 to 100 years, and lived in 24 United States geographic areas. To assign participants to cohorts, the prospective study relied on clinical history that participants themselves reported in a screening survey and a study questionnaire. ImmuneRACE Cohort 3 recovered participants were defined by two consecutive negative NP/OP PCR tests, healthcare professional clearance, or symptom resolution. In the prospective study, whole blood, serum and a nasopharyngeal or oropharyngeal swab were collected from each participant by mobile phlebotomists. Over a roughly two-month period, participants in the prospective study had the option of providing additional blood draws and questionnaires. Blood samples from the prospective study were shipped frozen or at room temperature prior to DNA extraction. Counted from cysteine to phenylalanine, this CDR3 has 15 amino acids. CDR3 DNA only is kept here, 45 bases in frame from base 1. Per the germline V gene, MNHEY is the CDR1 and SVGAGI is the CDR2. V is pruned by 4 bases and J by 1 base, leaving 6 bases of the junction without a gene match.

TCRbeta CDR3 regions were amplified from genomic DNA using the immunoSEQ Assay, a bias-controlled multiplex PCR. As for the authors' bioinformatics: The number of nucleated cells in each sample was estimated from the amplification of reference gene primers within the assay. Sequence reads were collapsed and filtered to measure the absolute abundance of every unique TCRbeta CDR3 rearrangement. For each sample, productive Simpson clonality was calculated as the square root of Simpson's diversity index over productive rearrangements. Sourced from immuneACCESS, this table was stored by TCRdb with only in-frame sequences that have V and J called. A share of the clones is absent; for the studies checked, an unresolved V gene accounts for under half, and the remainder has no known explanation. For V, J and clone size, that table is used; D and trimming come from the DNA. Present in this sample are roughly 370,000 clones, around 87% of which were seen just once. The ten largest clones add up to around 10% of the sample.

Sequencing was carried out using PBMCs or T cells enriched from blood (not recorded which). The sequence is built from TRBV6-5 and TRBJ1-1, with TRBD1 identical over 7 junction bases. The TCR sequence derives from a woman aged 45-65 years who had recovered from COVID-19. The CDR3 here reads CASSLQGQQNTEAFF. The nucleotides are TGTGCCAGCAGTTTACAGGGACAGCAGAACACTGAAGCTTTCTTT.